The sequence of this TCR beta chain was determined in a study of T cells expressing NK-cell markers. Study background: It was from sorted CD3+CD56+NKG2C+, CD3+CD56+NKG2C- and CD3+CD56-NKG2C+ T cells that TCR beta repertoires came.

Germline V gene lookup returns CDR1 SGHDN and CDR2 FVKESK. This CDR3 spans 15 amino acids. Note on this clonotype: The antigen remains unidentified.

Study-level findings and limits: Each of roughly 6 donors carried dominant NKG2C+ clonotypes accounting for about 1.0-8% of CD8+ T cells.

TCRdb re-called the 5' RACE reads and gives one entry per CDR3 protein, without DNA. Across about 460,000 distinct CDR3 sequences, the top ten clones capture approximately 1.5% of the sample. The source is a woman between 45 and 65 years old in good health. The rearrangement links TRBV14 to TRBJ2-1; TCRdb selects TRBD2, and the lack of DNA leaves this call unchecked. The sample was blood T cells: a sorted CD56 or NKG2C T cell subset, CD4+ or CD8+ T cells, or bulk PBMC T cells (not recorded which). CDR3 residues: CASSQLATNYNEQFF.